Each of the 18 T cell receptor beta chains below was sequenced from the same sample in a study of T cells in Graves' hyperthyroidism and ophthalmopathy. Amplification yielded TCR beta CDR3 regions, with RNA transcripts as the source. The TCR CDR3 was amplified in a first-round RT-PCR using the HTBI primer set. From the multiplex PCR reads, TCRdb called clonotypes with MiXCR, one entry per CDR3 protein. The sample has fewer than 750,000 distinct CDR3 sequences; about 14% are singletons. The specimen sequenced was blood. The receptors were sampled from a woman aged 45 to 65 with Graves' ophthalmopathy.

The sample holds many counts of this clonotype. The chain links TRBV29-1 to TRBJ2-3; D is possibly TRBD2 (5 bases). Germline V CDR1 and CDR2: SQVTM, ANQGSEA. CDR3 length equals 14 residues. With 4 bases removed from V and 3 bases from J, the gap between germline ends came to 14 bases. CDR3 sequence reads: CSVGGPMGTDTQYF. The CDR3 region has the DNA TGCAGCGTTGGCGGGCCCATGGGAACAGATACGCAGTATTTT.

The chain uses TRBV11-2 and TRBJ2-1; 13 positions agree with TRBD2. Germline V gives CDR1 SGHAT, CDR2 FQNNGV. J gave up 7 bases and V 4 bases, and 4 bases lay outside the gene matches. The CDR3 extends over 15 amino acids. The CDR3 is CASSYTSGRVNEQFF. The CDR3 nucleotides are TGTGCCAGCAGCTACACTAGCGGGAGGGTGAATGAGCAGTTCTTC.

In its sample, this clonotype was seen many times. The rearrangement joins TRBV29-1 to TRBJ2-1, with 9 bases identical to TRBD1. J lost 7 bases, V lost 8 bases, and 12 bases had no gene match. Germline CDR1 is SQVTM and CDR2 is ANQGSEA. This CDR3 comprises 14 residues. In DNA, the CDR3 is TGCAGCACCCATACAGGGGGCCGGGGTAATGAGCAGTTCTTC. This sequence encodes CSTHTGGRGNEQFF.

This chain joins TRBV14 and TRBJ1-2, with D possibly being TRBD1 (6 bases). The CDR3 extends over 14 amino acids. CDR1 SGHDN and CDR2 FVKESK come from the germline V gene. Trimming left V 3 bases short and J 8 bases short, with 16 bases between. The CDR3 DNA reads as TGTGCCAGCAGCCACGATACAGGGACTCGGGGCTACACCTTC. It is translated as CASSHDTGTRGYTF.

The CDR3 region is CASRYNPGTTNEQFF. In DNA form, the CDR3 reads TGTGCCAGCAGATACAACCCCGGGACGACGAATGAGCAGTTCTTC. This rearrangement joins TRBV6-1 to TRBJ2-1; D may be TRBD1 or TRBD2 (5 bases each). The CDR3 is 15 residues long. Per germline, CDR1 MNHNS and CDR2 SASEGT. V was shortened by 6 bases and J by 7 bases, with 19 bases between the two germline ends.

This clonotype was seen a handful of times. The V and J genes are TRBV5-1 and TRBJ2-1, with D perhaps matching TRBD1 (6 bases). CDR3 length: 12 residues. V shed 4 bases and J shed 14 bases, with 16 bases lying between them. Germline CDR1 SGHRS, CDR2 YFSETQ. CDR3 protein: CASSLGDKREFF. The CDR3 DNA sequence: TGCGCCAGCAGCCTGGGGGACAAAAGGGAGTTCTTC.

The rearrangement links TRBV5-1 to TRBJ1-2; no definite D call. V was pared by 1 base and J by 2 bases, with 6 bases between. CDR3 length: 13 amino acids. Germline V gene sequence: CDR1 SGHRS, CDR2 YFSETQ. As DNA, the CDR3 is TGCGCCAGCAGCTTGATAGAAAACTATGGCTACACCTTC. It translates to CASSLIENYGYTF.

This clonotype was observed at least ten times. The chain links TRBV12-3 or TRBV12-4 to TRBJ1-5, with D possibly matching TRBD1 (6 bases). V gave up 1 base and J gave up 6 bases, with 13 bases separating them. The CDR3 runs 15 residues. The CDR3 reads CASSLVQGLGQPQHF. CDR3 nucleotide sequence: TGTGCCAGCAGTTTAGTACAGGGACTCGGTCAGCCCCAGCATTTT.

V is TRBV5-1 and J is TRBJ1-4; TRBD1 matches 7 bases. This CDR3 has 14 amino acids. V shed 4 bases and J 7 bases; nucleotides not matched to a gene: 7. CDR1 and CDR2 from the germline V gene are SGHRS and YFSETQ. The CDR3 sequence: CASSLGQTSEKLFF. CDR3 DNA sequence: TGCGCCAGCAGCCTGGGACAGACCAGTGAAAAACTGTTTTTT.

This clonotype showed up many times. The CDR3 sequence is CASSWGTGNTIYF. The DNA for the CDR3 is TGTGCCAGCAGTTGGGGGACTGGAAACACCATATATTTT. The V and J genes are TRBV28 and TRBJ1-3, with D possibly being TRBD1 (5 bases). Trimming took 4 bases from V and 2 from J, leaving 6 bases between them. Germline loops: CDR1 MDHEN, CDR2 SYDVKM. There are 13 residues in the CDR3.

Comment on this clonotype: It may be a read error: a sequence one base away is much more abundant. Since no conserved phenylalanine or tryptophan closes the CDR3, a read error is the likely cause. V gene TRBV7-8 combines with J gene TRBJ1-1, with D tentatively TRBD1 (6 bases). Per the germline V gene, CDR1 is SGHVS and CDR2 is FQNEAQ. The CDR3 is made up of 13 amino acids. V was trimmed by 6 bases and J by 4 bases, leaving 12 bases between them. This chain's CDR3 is CASRLRGSTEAFL. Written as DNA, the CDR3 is TGTGCCAGCAGGCTTAGGGGGTCCACTGAAGCTTTCCTT.

The chain's CDR3 is CASSLVSDSGNTIYF. As DNA, the CDR3 is TGTGCCAGCAGCTTAGTCTCAGACTCTGGAAACACCATATATTTT. The chain has TRBV11-2 and TRBJ1-3; D gene unclear. CDR3 length: 15 residues. Trimming took off 1 base at V and 0 bases at J, with 7 bases between the two ends. Germline V gives CDR1 SGHAT, CDR2 FQNNGV.

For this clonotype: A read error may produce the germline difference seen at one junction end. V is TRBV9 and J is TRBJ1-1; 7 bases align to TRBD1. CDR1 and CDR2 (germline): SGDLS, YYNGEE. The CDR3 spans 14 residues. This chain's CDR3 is CASRVGTVNTEAFF. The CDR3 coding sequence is TGTGCCAGCAGGGTAGGGACAGTGAACACTGAAGCTTTCTTT.

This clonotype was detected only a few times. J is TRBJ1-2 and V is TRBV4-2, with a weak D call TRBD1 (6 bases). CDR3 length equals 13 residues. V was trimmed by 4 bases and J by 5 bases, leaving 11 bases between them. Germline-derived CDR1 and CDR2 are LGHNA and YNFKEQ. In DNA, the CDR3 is TGTGCCAGCAGCCCCATCCAGGGGTATGGCTACACCTTC. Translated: CASSPIQGYGYTF.

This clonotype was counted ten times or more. This CDR3 is CASSSQGIYEQYF. In DNA form, the CDR3 reads TGTGCCAGCAGCTCCCAGGGGATCTACGAGCAGTACTTC. The rearrangement links TRBV11-2 to TRBJ2-7; possible D gene TRBD1, 6 bases. The CDR3 runs to 13 residues. The V end was cut by 4 bases, the J end by 3 bases, with 10 bases between. Germline assignment: CDR1 SGHAT and CDR2 FQNNGV.

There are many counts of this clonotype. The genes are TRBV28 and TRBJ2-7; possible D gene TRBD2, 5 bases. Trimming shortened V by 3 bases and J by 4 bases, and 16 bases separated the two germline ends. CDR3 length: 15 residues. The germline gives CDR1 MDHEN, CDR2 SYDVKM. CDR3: CASSFTRGRSYEQYF. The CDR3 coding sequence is TGTGCCAGCAGTTTTACCAGAGGGCGTTCGTACGAGCAGTACTTC. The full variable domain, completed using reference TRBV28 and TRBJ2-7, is DVKVTQSSRYLVKRTGEKVFLECVQDMDHENMFWYRQDPGLGLRLIYFSYDVKMKEKGDIPEGYSVSREKKERFSLILESASTNQTSMYLCASSFTRGRSYEQYFGPGTRLTVT.

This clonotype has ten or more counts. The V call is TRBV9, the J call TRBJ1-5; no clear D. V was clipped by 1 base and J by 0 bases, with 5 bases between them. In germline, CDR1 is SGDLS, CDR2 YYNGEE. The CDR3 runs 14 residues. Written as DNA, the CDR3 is TGTGCCAGCAGCGTATCAGATAGCAATCAGCCCCAGCATTTT. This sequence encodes CASSVSDSNQPQHF.

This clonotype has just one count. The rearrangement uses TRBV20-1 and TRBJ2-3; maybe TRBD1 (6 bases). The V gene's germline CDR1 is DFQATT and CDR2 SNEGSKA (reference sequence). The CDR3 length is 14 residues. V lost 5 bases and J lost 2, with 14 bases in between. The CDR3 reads CSARSGHNTDTQYF. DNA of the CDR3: TGCAGTGCTCGATCGGGACACAACACAGATACGCAGTATTTT.